The 11 T cell receptor beta chains given below trace back to one sample, sequenced in a study of blood T cell repertoires in COVID-19. The method was immunoSEQ multiplex PCR; TCRdb's version includes in-frame clones alone and lacks a portion of them. The repertoire holds about 46,000 clones, with roughly 88% as singletons. The sequenced sample consisted of peripheral blood. Source of these receptors: a human donor in a cohort sampled during active COVID-19. The donor label of this sample is uncertain.

CDR3 in amino acids: CASSVDRVDEQFF. The CDR3 coding sequence is TGTGCCAGCAGTGTGGACAGGGTGGATGAGCAGTTCTTC. The chain has TRBV2 and TRBJ2-1; 8 bases map to TRBD1. Germline CDR1 SNHLY, CDR2 FYNNEI. The CDR3 loop spans 13 amino acids. The V gene end was trimmed by 4 bases and the J gene end by 8 bases; junction bases not matched to a gene: 4.

The rearrangement uses TRBV27 and TRBJ1-2, with a possible D match to TRBD1 (5 bases). The V gene lost 6 bases and the J gene lost 0 bases, with 11 bases spanning the gap. The CDR3 totals 14 residues. Per germline, CDR1 MNHEY and CDR2 SMNVEV (reference sequence). The CDR3 here is CASSLEGANYGYTF. DNA for the CDR3: TGTGCCAGCAGCCTCGAAGGGGCTAACTATGGCTACACCTTC.

V gene TRBV7-2 combines with J gene TRBJ1-5, with 7 bases that match TRBD1. The V gene's germline CDR1 is SGHTA and CDR2 FQGNSA. CDR3 length: 13 amino acids. The trim removed 6 bases at V and 7 bases at J, leaving 6 bases unmatched. The chain's CDR3 is CASSYRGFQPQHF. The DNA of the CDR3 is TGTGCCAGCAGTTACAGGGGTTTCCAGCCCCAGCATTTT. The full variable domain, rest sourced from reference TRBV7-2 and TRBJ1-5, is GAGVSQSPSNKVTEKGKDVELRCDPISGHTALYWYRQSLGQGLEFLIYFQGNSAPDKSGLPSDRFSAERTGGSVSTLTIQRTQQEDSAVYLCASSYRGFQPQHFGDGTRLSIL.

This chain connects TRBV6-1 to TRBJ1-1, with 8 positions matching TRBD1. V trimming: 2 bases; J trimming: 2 bases; junction bases outside the gene matches: 10. CDR1 is MNHNS, CDR2 SASEGT, per germline. The CDR3 length is 17 residues. This CDR3 is CASSEPTGGQSNTEAFF. CDR3 nucleotides: TGTGCCAGCAGTGAACCTACAGGGGGACAATCTAACACTGAAGCTTTCTTT.

The chain combines TRBV5-4 with TRBJ1-2, with D perhaps TRBD1 (5 bases). V was cut by 0 bases and J by 5 bases, with 11 bases left in between. Germline values: CDR1 SGHNT, CDR2 YYREEE (reference sequence). The length of the CDR3 is 14 residues. In DNA form, the CDR3 reads TGTGCCAGCAGCTTGGATGGGGCAGGGTATGGCTACACCTTC. It encodes CASSLDGAGYGYTF.

V and J are TRBV27 and TRBJ2-7; 9 nucleotides match TRBD2. Germline V gene lookup returns CDR1 MNHEY and CDR2 SMNVEV (reference sequence). The CDR3 has 18 residues. The J segment lost 4 bases and the V segment lost 5 bases, leaving 18 bases of the junction unmatched. This CDR3 is CASSLGPPGRGGAYEQYF. Here the CDR3 DNA reads TGTGCCAGCAGTCTGGGACCGCCAGGCCGCGGGGGGGCTTACGAGCAGTACTTC.

Here the CDR3 reads CASSPGQGEGYTF. The CDR3 DNA reads TGTGCCAGCAGCCCCGGACAGGGGGAAGGCTACACCTTC. The chain uses TRBV9 and TRBJ1-2, with 10 bases aligning to TRBD1. Germline CDR1 SGDLS, CDR2 YYNGEE. V trimming: 4 bases; J trimming: 8 bases; junction bases outside the gene matches: 5. The CDR3 is 13 amino acids.

The gene calls are TRBV19 and TRBJ2-2, with TRBD2 identical over 8 bases. This CDR3 is built from 13 residues. Germline lookup yields CDR1 LNHDA and CDR2 SQIVND (reference sequence). The CDR3 region has the DNA TGTGCTAGCGGGGTCACCAACACCGGGGAGCTGTTTTTT. The encoded protein is CASGVTNTGELFF.

The rearrangement uses TRBV6-6 and TRBJ1-5; D is ambiguous. The germline V and J ends were trimmed by 7 bases and 1 base, with 11 bases remaining between them. The CDR3 covers 14 residues. The V gene's germline CDR1 is MNHNY and CDR2 SVGAGI (reference sequence). CDR3 nucleotide sequence: TGTGCCAGCACCTACCCCGAGAGCAATCAGCCCCAGCATTTT. Encoded protein: CASTYPESNQPQHF.

This rearrangement joins TRBV20-1 to TRBJ2-2, with D possibly TRBD1 on 5 matching bases. The CDR3 has 13 residues. V lost 6 bases, J lost 4 bases, and 12 bases lay in between. CDR1 DFQATT and CDR2 SNEGSKA come from the germline V gene (reference sequence). The CDR3 loop reads CSASRTLTGELFF. DNA of the CDR3: TGCAGTGCAAGTCGGACACTCACCGGGGAGCTGTTTTTT.

The chain is built from TRBV7-9 and TRBJ1-4; no definite D call. CDR1 is SEHNR and CDR2 is FQNEAQ in the germline V gene (reference sequence). Trimming cost V 2 bases and J 3 bases, with 10 bases left between them. The CDR3 runs 15 residues. The CDR3 spells CASSLRATSNEKLFF. The DNA of the CDR3 is TGTGCCAGCAGCTTACGAGCGACGTCTAATGAAAAACTGTTTTTT. The full variable domain, with the rest looked up from reference TRBV7-9 and TRBJ1-4, is DTGVSQNPRHKITKRGQNVTFRCDPISEHNRLYWYRQTLGQGPEFLTYFQNEAQLEKSRLLSDRFSAERPKGSFSTLEIQRTEQGDSAMYLCASSLRATSNEKLFFGSGTQLSVL.